One sample yielded the 32 T cell receptor beta chains listed below, sequenced in a study of CXCR3-negative and CXCR3-positive naive CD8 T cells (dated by TCRdb to the late 2010s). The instrument given in TCRdb is NextSeq 550. The Human TCR Profiling Kit (MiLaboratory) was used to make UMI-labeled 5' RACE TRB cDNA libraries. TCRdb reprocessed the reads, and each CDR3 protein sequence is entered once, without DNA. Per the sample table, the count is about 43,000 distinct CDR3 sequences. About 10% of the sample is in the top ten clones. Input material: memory CD8+ T cells from blood. This specimen's cell subset or site label, per the study, means: conventional CD8+ memory T cells (TMEM), sorted as controls. These receptors originate from a human donor in good health. Some clones in this sample may be carry-over from other donors' samples.

The V and J genes are TRBV5-5 and TRBJ2-1; the TRBD2 assignment by TCRdb is unverifiable without DNA. This CDR3 is built from 16 residues. Germline V gene data show CDR1 as SGHKS and CDR2 as YYEKEE (reference sequence). CDR3: CASSLDSGDAYNEQFF.

The chain joins TRBV11-3 to TRBJ2-1; TCRdb's D call, TRBD2, is unchecked because there is no DNA. The CDR3 totals 18 residues. From germline, CDR1 is SGHNT and CDR2 YENEEA. CDR3 in amino acids: CASNQGLAGGSSYNEQFF.

The chain carries TRBV6-4 and TRBJ2-1; TCRdb's assignment of TRBD2 cannot be checked, as there is no DNA. The CDR3 sequence is 17 residues long. CDR1 and CDR2 from the germline V gene are MRHNA and SNTAGT. The CDR3 sequence is CASSDSGLAGKPIEQFF.

This chain uses TRBV29-1 with TRBJ1-2. The CDR3 has 11 amino acids. The germline gives CDR1 SQVTM, CDR2 ANQGSEA. The CDR3 spells CSVGFMHGYTF.

This chain connects TRBV6-5 to TRBJ2-5; TCRdb calls TRBD2, which cannot be checked without DNA. The CDR3 totals 14 residues. Germline V gene data show CDR1 as MNHEY and CDR2 as SVGAGI. CDR3 sequence: CASSTGLRQETQYF.

The chain links TRBV12-3 or TRBV12-4 to TRBJ1-2. The CDR3 is 13 amino acids. The CDR3 reads CASSFGQAYGYTF.

V usage is TRBV6-5 and J usage is TRBJ1-2. The CDR3 spans 15 residues. In germline, CDR1 is MNHEY, CDR2 SVGAGI. The CDR3 protein is CASSYSVTVGYGYTF.

The chain combines TRBV28 with TRBJ2-1; the TCRdb D gene call, TRBD2, has no DNA to confirm it. This CDR3 is built from 18 residues. Germline V gene sequence: CDR1 MDHEN, CDR2 SYDVKM. The CDR3 sequence: CASSLSLAGALSYNEQFF.

This chain joins TRBV4-2 and TRBJ2-1; the TCRdb D gene call, TRBD2, has no DNA to confirm it. This CDR3 is 15 amino acids long. The germline V gene has CDR1 LGHNA and CDR2 YNFKEQ. CDR3 region: CASSQERADYNEQFF.

The rearrangement links TRBV29-1 to TRBJ2-3. Germline V gene data show CDR1 as SQVTM and CDR2 as ANQGSEA. This CDR3 is 14 amino acids long. The CDR3: CSHVDSTFTDTQYF.

The V call is TRBV7-9, the J call TRBJ2-1. The CDR3 extends over 13 amino acids. Germline loops: CDR1 SEHNR, CDR2 FQNEAQ (reference sequence). Here the CDR3 reads CASSLESDNEQFF.

This rearrangement joins TRBV20-1 to TRBJ2-2; TCRdb reports TRBD1, a call that lacks DNA to check it against. Looked up from germline, CDR1 is DFQATT and CDR2 is SNEGSKA (reference sequence). The CDR3 is 16 residues long. CDR3 in amino acids: CGARDLVRGDTGELFF.

This chain joins TRBV12-3 or TRBV12-4 and TRBJ1-2; TCRdb lists TRBD1, though no DNA is available to test this call. This CDR3 contains 14 residues. CDR3 sequence reads: CASSPGQGSYGYTF.

This chain links TRBV28 with TRBJ1-1; TCRdb gives TRBD1 as the D gene, but with no DNA this cannot be confirmed. In germline, CDR1 is MDHEN, CDR2 SYDVKM. The CDR3 contains 12 residues. The CDR3 is CATSSQGTEAFF. Variable domain in full (rest from reference TRBV28 and TRBJ1-1): DVKVTQSSRYLVKRTGEKVFLECVQDMDHENMFWYRQDPGLGLRLIYFSYDVKMKEKGDIPEGYSVSREKKERFSLILESASTNQTSMYLCATSSQGTEAFFGQGTRLTVV.

The chain uses TRBV4-1 and TRBJ2-3; TCRdb names TRBD1, which stays unverified in the absence of DNA. In germline, CDR1 is MGHRA, CDR2 YSYEKL. The length of the CDR3 is 15 residues. CDR3 amino acids: CASSQGQGVQDTQYF.

V gene TRBV25-1 combines with J gene TRBJ2-6. The CDR3 is 17 amino acids. Germline V lookup: CDR1 MGHDK, CDR2 SYGVNS. The CDR3 protein is CASSESTYLSGANVLTF.

The rearrangement links TRBV19 to TRBJ2-7; TCRdb picks TRBD1, but there is no DNA to check that call. Germline V gene lookup returns CDR1 LNHDA and CDR2 SQIVND (reference sequence). CDR3 length equals 14 residues. The CDR3 here is CASSTQGAFYEQYF.

The genes are TRBV12-3 or TRBV12-4 and TRBJ2-1; without DNA, the TCRdb call of TRBD2 cannot be checked. CDR3 size: 18 residues. CDR3 sequence: CASRMGLAGGSRYNEQFF.

V gene TRBV4-3 combines with J gene TRBJ1-1; absent DNA, TCRdb's TRBD1 call cannot be checked. Germline-derived CDR1 and CDR2 are LGHNA and YSLEER. The CDR3 covers 15 residues. CDR3 residues: CASSQRQGPYTEAFF.

The chain links TRBV7-9 to TRBJ2-7; as DNA is missing, the TRBD1 call by TCRdb cannot be tested. CDR3 length: 16 residues. Germline V lookup: CDR1 SEHNR, CDR2 FQNEAQ (reference sequence). CDR3 protein: CASSHAPGTLWGPQYF.

V gene TRBV20-1 combines with J gene TRBJ2-1; the D call from TCRdb, TRBD1, cannot be confirmed without DNA. Germline V gives CDR1 DFQATT, CDR2 SNEGSKA (reference sequence). CDR3 size: 14 residues. CDR3 residues: CSANWDSSYNEQFF.

The V and J genes are TRBV2 and TRBJ2-7; TCRdb reports TRBD1, a call that lacks DNA to check it against. Per the germline V gene, CDR1 is SNHLY and CDR2 is FYNNEI. The CDR3 spans 18 residues. CDR3 in amino acids: CASSEAGPGTGGWYEQYF. The variable domain in full, with the rest retrieved from reference TRBV2 and TRBJ2-7, is EPEVTQTPSHQVTQMGQEVILRCVPISNHLYFYWYRQILGQKVEFLVSFYNNEISEKSEIFDDQFSVERPDGSNFTLKIRSTKLEDSAMYFCASSEAGPGTGGWYEQYFGPGTRLTVT.

In terms of frequency, this clonotype is medium-sized (0.01 to 0.1%). CDR3 sequence reads: CASSSFGARGDTVNYGYTF. The chain employs TRBV7-9 and TRBJ1-2; there is no DNA to check the TCRdb D call of TRBD1. There are 19 residues in the CDR3. CDR1 is SEHNR and CDR2 is FQNEAQ in the germline V gene (reference sequence).

The genes are TRBV6-4 and TRBJ2-1. CDR1 is MRHNA, CDR2 SNTAGT, per germline. CDR3 length: 14 amino acids. CDR3 region: CASSEDSSYNEQFF.

The rearrangement joins TRBV18 to TRBJ2-5. CDR3 length: 12 amino acids. Germline CDR1 reads KGHSH; CDR2 reads LQKENI. CDR3 loop: CASSPPRETQYF.

V usage is TRBV20-1 and J usage is TRBJ1-2. The CDR3 has 16 residues. Germline V gene sequence: CDR1 DFQATT, CDR2 SNEGSKA (reference sequence). The CDR3 region is CSARDYVTDDNYGYTF.

The J gene is TRBJ1-1, the V gene TRBV29-1. Per germline, CDR1 SQVTM and CDR2 ANQGSEA. The CDR3 runs to 13 residues. The CDR3 reads CSVVPTLNTEAFF.

The chain employs TRBV25-1 and TRBJ1-1; the TCRdb D gene call, TRBD1, has no DNA to confirm it. The germline CDR1 and CDR2 sequences are MGHDK and SYGVNS. This CDR3 contains 15 residues. CDR3 protein: CASSEGWGRNTEAFF.

The V and J genes are TRBV5-1 and TRBJ2-7; no DNA is available, so the TRBD1 call from TCRdb remains unchecked. The CDR3 is made up of 14 amino acids. Germline V gene data show CDR1 as SGHRS and CDR2 as YFSETQ. CDR3 loop: CASSSGSGAYEQYF.

This chain connects TRBV12-3 or TRBV12-4 to TRBJ1-5. The CDR3 totals 15 residues. The CDR3: CASSSSNFPLQPQHF.

The chain joins TRBV20-1 to TRBJ2-7. There are 12 residues in the CDR3. Germline V gene sequence: CDR1 DFQATT, CDR2 SNEGSKA (reference sequence). This chain's CDR3 is CSARDSGYEQYF.

The rearrangement uses TRBV10-2 and TRBJ2-1; TCRdb gives TRBD2 as the D gene, but with no DNA this cannot be confirmed. Germline V CDR1 and CDR2: WSHSY, SAAADI. This CDR3 is 14 amino acids long. The CDR3 sequence: CASSEGLASNEQFF.